Sequencing of this T cell receptor beta chain was carried out in a study of control samples from healthy donors and cancer patients. The protocol was immunoSEQ multiplex PCR, while the TCRdb copy is restricted to in-frame clones and leaves out a portion. The sample has 110,000 to 150,000 clones, roughly nine tenths seen once. V gave up 0 bases and J gave up 0 bases, with 9 bases separating them. Germline V gene data show CDR1 as MGHRA and CDR2 as YSYEKL. The CDR3 is 16 residues long. The sequence was obtained from a man younger than 35 in good health. The sequenced sample consisted of blood. The chain combines TRBV4-1 with TRBJ1-3; no definite D call. The DNA for the CDR3 is TGCGCCAGCAGCCAAGATCCCTCGAGCTCTGGAAACACCATATATTTT. Residues: CASSQDPSSSGNTIYF.